The entry below describes one T cell receptor (beta chain). Its antigen is not identified. PCR primers comprised 60 Vbeta and 13 Jbeta primers. Produced via immunoSEQ multiplex PCR; TCRdb's table is partial and in-frame only. The sample has 130,000 or so clones; roughly 70% are singletons. Unmatched junction bases numbered 8, after V lost 5 bases and J lost 1 base. The CDR3 contains 17 residues. Germline V lookup: CDR1 SGHDT, CDR2 YYEEEE. This specimen belongs to a study of cytomegalovirus exposure and HLA in healthy donors. Study background: An earlier analysis identified approximately 110 million unique TCR beta sequences in about 200 million T cells. General study results and limits: Later findings reportedly placed an Asian-associated ancestry cluster below the approximately 620-donor mean for N-insertions. In vitro experiments confirmed that three CMV-associated chains were specific for CMV antigens.

The sequenced sample consisted of PBMCs. The receptor comes from a man under 40 in good health and CMV-seronegative. V and J are TRBV5-6 and TRBJ2-5; 13 bases align to TRBD2. CDR3 bases: TGTGCCAGCAGATGGAAGACTAGCGGGGGGCCCCAAGAGACCCAGTACTTC. This translates into CASRWKTSGGPQETQYF.